This entry concerns a single T cell receptor (beta chain). Its specificity is unknown. Following autologous stem cell transplantation, relapse occurred in every patient, and exposure to brentuximab vedotin varied. The CDR3 contains 13 residues. Germline values: CDR1 MDHEN, CDR2 SYDVKM. Unmatched junction bases numbered 11, after V lost 9 bases and J lost 15 bases. The data stem from a study of PD-1 blockade in classical Hodgkin lymphoma. Across the study: Once every 2 weeks, patients received intravenous nivolumab at 3 mg/kg. The study, taken as a whole, reports: Causes of the repertoire differences remain undefined, possibly disease activity or prior therapy. Some patients began nivolumab under 1 year after ASCT. These patients were excluded from later analyses.

TCRdb's table, derived via immunoSEQ multiplex PCR, lists solely in-frame clones and lacks some. The sample contains about 26,000 clones, approximately 64% of which appear only once. The chain links TRBV28 to TRBJ2-1, with TRBD2 identical over 13 bases. The starting material was peripheral blood mononuclear cells (PBMCs), obtained before the second cycle of nivolumab. The sequence was obtained from a human donor with classical Hodgkin lymphoma. In DNA, the CDR3 is TGTGCCAGTACACTAGCGGGGGGGCCGGCGCTGTTCTTC. Its protein is CASTLAGGPALFF.